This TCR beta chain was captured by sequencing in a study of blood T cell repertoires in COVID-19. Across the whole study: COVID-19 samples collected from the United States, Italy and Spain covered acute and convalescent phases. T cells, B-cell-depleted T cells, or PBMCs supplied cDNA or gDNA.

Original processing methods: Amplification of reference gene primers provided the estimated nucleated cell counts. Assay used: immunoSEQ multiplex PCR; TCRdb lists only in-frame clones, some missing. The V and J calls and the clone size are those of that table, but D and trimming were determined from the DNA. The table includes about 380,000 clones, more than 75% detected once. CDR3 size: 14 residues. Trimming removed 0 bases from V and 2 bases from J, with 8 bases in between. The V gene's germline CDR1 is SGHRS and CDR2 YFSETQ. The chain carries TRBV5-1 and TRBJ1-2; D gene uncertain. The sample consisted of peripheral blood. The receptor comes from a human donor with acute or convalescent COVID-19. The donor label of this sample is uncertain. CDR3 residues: CASSLGDGNYGYTF. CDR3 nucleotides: TGCGCCAGCAGCTTGGGTGACGGGAACTATGGCTACACCTTC.